These 15 T cell receptor beta chains came from one sample sequenced in a study of T-cell memory formation after mild COVID-19. TCRdb re-analysed the 5' RACE reads in MiXCR, keeping a single row per CDR3 protein. The sample lists 80,000 to 130,000 distinct CDR3 sequences, roughly 11% occurring once. The sequenced sample consisted of PBMCs or a T cell subset sorted from them (not recorded which). The source is a man younger than 30 who had mild COVID-19 (a few samples of this study predate the infection). Cell type and time point are not known.

The chain recombines TRBV2 with TRBJ2-1, with D perhaps TRBD2 (5 bases). V dropped 7 bases and J dropped 7 bases, with 11 bases sitting between them. The germline V gene has CDR1 SNHLY and CDR2 FYNNEI. The CDR3 has 12 amino acids. In nucleotides, the CDR3 is TGTGCCAGCAACGGGGTGGTGAATGAGCAGTTCTTC. It translates to CASNGVVNEQFF.

This clonotype was detected ten times or more. The V call is TRBV4-3, the J call TRBJ1-2, with D perhaps matching TRBD1 (6 bases). Germline V gene data show CDR1 as LGHNA and CDR2 as YSLEER. Trimming cost V 0 bases and J 0 bases, with 11 bases left between them. This CDR3 is 16 amino acids long. This chain's CDR3 is CASSQELQGTNYGYTF. As DNA, the CDR3 is TGCGCCAGCAGCCAAGAGTTACAGGGAACTAACTATGGCTACACCTTC.

This clonotype was recorded a few times. This chain links TRBV29-1 with TRBJ2-7, with D perhaps TRBD2 (6 bases). The germline V and J ends were trimmed by 7 bases and 5 bases, with 12 bases remaining between them. This CDR3 region has 11 residues. The germline gives CDR1 SQVTM, CDR2 ANQGSEA. CDR3 region: CSGGTPNEQYF. DNA for the CDR3: TGCAGCGGCGGGACCCCTAACGAGCAGTACTTC.

The CDR3 is CSANRGGDPFF. The CDR3 DNA sequence: TGCAGTGCGAACCGTGGGGGAGACCCTTTCTTT. The chain links TRBV20-1 to TRBJ1-1, with D tentatively TRBD1 (5 bases). V dropped 6 bases and J dropped 12 bases, with 17 bases sitting between them. Per the germline V gene, CDR1 is DFQATT and CDR2 is SNEGSKA (reference sequence). The CDR3 sequence is 11 residues long.

The rearrangement uses TRBV5-1 and TRBJ1-2; 8 bases are shared with TRBD1. J lost 4 bases, V lost 0 bases, and 5 bases had no gene match. The CDR3 covers 15 residues. Germline values: CDR1 SGHRS, CDR2 YFSETQ. This chain's CDR3 is CASSLEEDRAYGYTF. The CDR3 DNA reads TGCGCCAGCAGCTTGGAGGAGGACAGGGCCTATGGCTACACCTTC.

The chain uses TRBV9 and TRBJ1-5; 9 nucleotides agree with TRBD1. CDR3 length: 15 amino acids. The V gene end was trimmed by 4 bases and the J gene end by 6 bases; junction bases not matched to a gene: 8. Germline V gene lookup returns CDR1 SGDLS and CDR2 YYNGEE. The CDR3 sequence is CASSPHRGLGQPQHF. Here the CDR3 DNA reads TGTGCCAGCAGCCCCCACAGGGGGCTCGGTCAGCCCCAGCATTTT.

Here the CDR3 DNA reads TGTGCCAGCAGTTCCTCGACAGGGCCTCGGCGGGTCCTTTACTACGAGCAGTACTTC. It codes for CASSSSTGPRRVLYYEQYF. The chain couples TRBV27 to TRBJ2-7; 7 bases map to TRBD1. Germline V gives CDR1 MNHEY, CDR2 SMNVEV (reference sequence). J lost 3 bases, V lost 4 bases, and 21 bases had no gene match. The CDR3 totals 19 residues.

The chain carries TRBV2 and TRBJ2-7; no clear D. Germline lookup yields CDR1 SNHLY and CDR2 FYNNEI. This CDR3 is 13 amino acids long. The V and J ends lost 10 bases and 6 bases respectively, with 19 bases between them. This chain's CDR3 is CATTPPASAEQYF. The CDR3, as DNA: TGTGCCACCACCCCCCCGGCTAGTGCCGAGCAGTACTTC.

This clonotype was recorded a few times. The rearrangement uses TRBV29-1 and TRBJ2-2, with D maybe TRBD2 (6 bases). The CDR3 length is 12 residues. Germline CDR1 and CDR2: SQVTM and ANQGSEA. Between the trimmed V and J ends, which lost 5 bases and 3 bases, there was a span of 7 bases. DNA for the CDR3: TGCAGCGTTCGCGGGGACACCGGGGAGCTGTTTTTT. Translation: CSVRGDTGELFF.

This sequence joins TRBV7-2 and TRBJ1-4; D is uncertain. V lost 5 bases, J lost 4 bases, and 14 bases lay in between. Germline CDR1 SGHTA, CDR2 FQGNSA. The CDR3 length is 15 residues. CDR3 sequence: CASSPRAGLNEKLFF. DNA of the CDR3: TGTGCCAGCAGCCCCCGGGCGGGCCTTAATGAAAAACTGTTTTTT.

The genes are TRBV10-3 and TRBJ2-1; either TRBD1 or TRBD2 may fit D (5 bases each). Germline loops: CDR1 ENHRY, CDR2 SYGVKD. The CDR3 extends over 16 amino acids. The germline V and J ends were trimmed by 2 bases and 9 bases, with 20 bases remaining between them. The CDR3 sequence: CAISEGGSTLGTEQFF. The DNA for the CDR3 is TGTGCCATCAGTGAGGGGGGTTCGACCCTCGGGACTGAGCAGTTCTTC.

The rearrangement uses TRBV19 and TRBJ1-5; D perhaps matches TRBD1 (5 bases). The V gene lost 5 bases and the J gene lost 10 bases, with 12 bases spanning the gap. Germline V gene data show CDR1 as LNHDA and CDR2 as SQIVND (reference sequence). The CDR3 has 12 amino acids. CDR3 bases: TGTGCCAGTAGTGTGGGGACCCGTCCCCAGCATTTT. Translation: CASSVGTRPQHF.

J is TRBJ2-7 and V is TRBV18, with TRBD2 matching 10 bases. Germline V gene lookup returns CDR1 KGHSH and CDR2 LQKENI. This CDR3 has 17 residues. Losses at the gene ends were 2 bases for V and 4 bases for J; bases not matched to a gene: 11. This chain's CDR3 is CASSPGTLAGEMYEQYF. The CDR3 coding sequence is TGTGCCAGCTCACCAGGGACTCTAGCGGGAGAAATGTACGAGCAGTACTTC. The whole variable domain, remainder taken from reference TRBV18 and TRBJ2-7, is NAGVMQNPRHLVRRRGQEARLRCSPMKGHSHVYWYRQLPEEGLKFMVYLQKENIIDESGMPKERFSAEFPKEGPSILRIQQVVRGDSAAYFCASSPGTLAGEMYEQYFGPGTRLTVT.

The chain couples TRBV7-2 to TRBJ2-7; 8 bases align to TRBD1. Germline values: CDR1 SGHTA, CDR2 FQGNSA. The CDR3 length is 15 residues. V lost 5 bases and J lost 1; bases outside the gene matches: 7. CDR3 protein: CASSTRGLGSYEQYF. The CDR3 nucleotides read TGTGCCAGCAGCACCAGGGGGCTTGGGTCCTACGAGCAGTACTTC.

This clonotype was seen at least ten times. V and J are TRBV18 and TRBJ2-5, with D hard to call. There are 12 residues in the CDR3. V shed 3 bases and J shed 5 bases, with 7 bases lying between them. The germline CDR1 and CDR2 sequences are KGHSH and LQKENI. The CDR3 region has the DNA TGTGCCAGCTCACCGGAAGGGGAGACCCAGTACTTC. This gives the protein CASSPEGETQYF.